These T cell receptor beta chains were read from a single sample in a study of OX40 agonist ivuxolimab in advanced cancers. The assay was immunoSEQ multiplex PCR, and TCRdb's table has in-frame clones only and misses some. Among approximately 90,000 clones listed, over 75% were seen once. The sample in question was CD4+ or CD8+ T cells sorted from blood, obtained in a trial of the OX40 agonist ivuxolimab. The source is an adult with an advanced solid tumor such as melanoma, head and neck, liver or kidney cancer. Both conserved end residues are part of each CDR3. The D gene is left open where the match is weak. Part of the rows lack a size; the others show once, few, many or a class for expanded clones.

V gene: TRBV29-1
J gene: TRBJ2-2
D gene: TRBD2
clone size: -
CDR3 protein: CSGILTSGSTGELFF
CDR3 DNA: TGCAGCGGTATATTGACTAGCGGGAGCACCGGGGAGCTGTTTTTT

V gene: TRBV2
J gene: TRBJ1-1
D gene: -
clone size: once
CDR3 protein: CASNRDTEAFF
CDR3 DNA: TGTGCCAGCAACAGGGACACTGAAGCTTTCTTT

V gene: TRBV19
J gene: TRBJ1-5
D gene: TRBD1
clone size: -
CDR3 protein: CASSIAGGGQPQHF
CDR3 DNA: TGTGCCAGTAGTATAGCAGGGGGTGGACAGCCCCAGCATTTT

V gene: TRBV10-3
J gene: TRBJ2-7
D gene: -
clone size: once
CDR3 protein: CAISPRGTGYEQYF
CDR3 DNA: TGTGCCATCAGCCCCAGGGGCACCGGGTACGAGCAGTACTTC

V gene: TRBV7-3
J gene: TRBJ2-3
D gene: -
clone size: -
CDR3 protein: CASSLTLGGVGTDTQYF
CDR3 DNA: TGTGCCAGCAGCTTAACGTTAGGGGGAGTGGGTACAGATACGCAGTATTTT

V gene: TRBV29-1
J gene: TRBJ2-7
D gene: -
clone size: -
CDR3 protein: CSARDPSYEQYF
CDR3 DNA: TGCAGCGCCCGGGATCCCTCCTACGAGCAGTACTTC

V gene: TRBV19
J gene: TRBJ2-3
D gene: TRBD2
clone size: -
CDR3 protein: CASSLGTSGINTQYF
CDR3 DNA: TGTGCCAGTAGTCTCGGGACTAGCGGGATAAATACGCAGTATTTT

V gene: TRBV6-6
J gene: TRBJ1-1
D gene: -
clone size: -
CDR3 protein: CASRPTGGLNTEAFF
CDR3 DNA: TGTGCCAGCAGACCTACCGGGGGACTGAACACTGAAGCTTTCTTT

V gene: TRBV6-5
J gene: TRBJ1-1
D gene: TRBD1
clone size: -
CDR3 protein: CASRGQLETFF
CDR3 DNA: TGTGCCAGCAGGGGACAGTTGGAAACTTTCTTT

V gene: TRBV2
J gene: TRBJ1-4
D gene: -
clone size: -
CDR3 protein: CASSARAPSGKLFF
CDR3 DNA: TGTGCCAGCAGTGCGAGGGCCCCATCGGGAAAACTGTTTTTT

V gene: TRBV25-1
J gene: TRBJ2-5
D gene: -
clone size: -
CDR3 protein: CASSELTARDAETQYF
CDR3 DNA: TGTGCCAGCAGTGAATTAACTGCCAGGGACGCGGAGACCCAGTACTTC

V gene: TRBV27
J gene: TRBJ2-7
D gene: -
clone size: -
CDR3 protein: CASSLVARDYEQYF
CDR3 DNA: TGTGCCAGCAGTTTAGTGGCCAGGGACTACGAGCAGTACTTC

V gene: TRBV30
J gene: TRBJ2-5
D gene: -
clone size: -
CDR3 protein: CASTEQETQYF
CDR3 DNA: TGTGCCTCTACGGAACAAGAGACCCAGTACTTC

V gene: TRBV7-9
J gene: TRBJ2-7
D gene: -
clone size: -
CDR3 protein: CASSSLVYEQYF
CDR3 DNA: TGTGCCAGCAGCTCACTAGTCTACGAGCAGTACTTC

V gene: TRBV20-1
J gene: TRBJ2-3
D gene: -
clone size: -
CDR3 protein: CSARRGDTQYF
CDR3 DNA: TGCAGTGCTAGACGAGGGGATACGCAGTATTTT

V gene: TRBV28
J gene: TRBJ2-2
D gene: -
clone size: -
CDR3 protein: CASSLDLRDTGELFF
CDR3 DNA: TGTGCCAGCAGTTTGGACTTAAGGGACACCGGGGAGCTGTTTTTT

V gene: TRBV4-1
J gene: TRBJ2-5
D gene: TRBD2
clone size: -
CDR3 protein: CASSPGTSGSQETQYF
CDR3 DNA: TGCGCCAGCAGCCCTGGGACTAGCGGTTCACAAGAGACCCAGTACTTC

V gene: TRBV5-1
J gene: TRBJ1-2
D gene: -
clone size: -
CDR3 protein: CASSPGEGGYTF
CDR3 DNA: TGCGCCAGCAGCCCCGGGGAAGGCGGCTACACCTTC

V gene: TRBV5-1
J gene: TRBJ2-7
D gene: -
clone size: once
CDR3 protein: CASSPGGGRGSYEQYF
CDR3 DNA: TGCGCCAGCAGCCCGGGGGGCGGCAGGGGCTCCTACGAGCAGTACTTC

V gene: TRBV10-3
J gene: TRBJ1-1
D gene: TRBD1
clone size: few
CDR3 protein: CAISMDRGSTEAFF
CDR3 DNA: TGTGCCATCAGTATGGACAGGGGGTCCACTGAAGCTTTCTTT

V gene: TRBV28
J gene: TRBJ2-7
D gene: -
clone size: -
CDR3 protein: CASSQLKYEQYF
CDR3 DNA: TGTGCCAGCAGCCAGCTGAAATACGAGCAGTACTTC

V gene: TRBV10-3
J gene: TRBJ2-3
D gene: -
clone size: -
CDR3 protein: CAIRPGRADTQYF
CDR3 DNA: TGTGCCATCAGACCAGGGAGAGCTGATACGCAGTATTTT

V gene: TRBV28
J gene: TRBJ1-5
D gene: -
clone size: -
CDR3 protein: CASSPQRGVGQPQHF
CDR3 DNA: TGTGCCAGCAGTCCCCAAAGGGGGGTCGGTCAGCCCCAGCATTTT

V gene: TRBV18
J gene: TRBJ1-1
D gene: -
clone size: -
CDR3 protein: CASSPTQQGSEAFF
CDR3 DNA: TGTGCCAGCTCACCGACCCAACAGGGTTCTGAAGCTTTCTTT

V gene: TRBV30
J gene: TRBJ1-1
D gene: TRBD1
clone size: -
CDR3 protein: CAWSPDRINTEAFF
CDR3 DNA: TGTGCCTGGAGCCCGGACAGGATTAACACTGAAGCTTTCTTT

V gene: TRBV18
J gene: TRBJ2-5
D gene: -
clone size: -
CDR3 protein: CASSPDETQYF
CDR3 DNA: TGTGCCAGCTCACCGGACGAGACCCAGTACTTC

V gene: TRBV11-1
J gene: TRBJ2-2
D gene: TRBD1
clone size: -
CDR3 protein: CASRSTGATGELFF
CDR3 DNA: TGTGCCAGCAGGTCGACAGGGGCCACCGGGGAGCTGTTTTTT

V gene: TRBV9
J gene: TRBJ2-2
D gene: -
clone size: -
CDR3 protein: CASSVRDSGELFF
CDR3 DNA: TGTGCCAGCAGCGTCAGGGATTCCGGGGAGCTGTTTTTT

V gene: TRBV2
J gene: TRBJ1-5
D gene: TRBD1
clone size: -
CDR3 protein: CASRGQGNNQPQHF
CDR3 DNA: TGTGCCAGCAGGGGACAGGGTAACAATCAGCCCCAGCATTTT

V gene: TRBV7-3
J gene: TRBJ1-1
D gene: -
clone size: -
CDR3 protein: CASSLTGMRTEAFF
CDR3 DNA: TGTGCCAGCAGCTTAACAGGGATGCGCACTGAAGCTTTCTTT

V gene: TRBV6-5
J gene: TRBJ1-2
D gene: TRBD1
clone size: once
CDR3 protein: CASTPTGRYYGYTF
CDR3 DNA: TGTGCCAGCACTCCGACAGGGAGGTACTATGGCTACACCTTC

V gene: TRBV15
J gene: TRBJ1-5
D gene: -
clone size: -
CDR3 protein: CATSREGGNSNQPQHF
CDR3 DNA: TGTGCCACCAGCAGAGAAGGAGGAAATAGCAATCAGCCCCAGCATTTT

V gene: TRBV11-3
J gene: TRBJ2-1
D gene: -
clone size: -
CDR3 protein: CASSRAGPEQFF
CDR3 DNA: TGTGCCAGCAGCCGGGCAGGGCCTGAGCAGTTCTTC

V gene: TRBV11-3
J gene: TRBJ2-2
D gene: -
clone size: -
CDR3 protein: CASSRYSNTGELFF
CDR3 DNA: TGTGCCAGCAGCCGATATTCGAACACCGGGGAGCTGTTTTTT

V gene: TRBV6-5
J gene: TRBJ1-1
D gene: -
clone size: -
CDR3 protein: CASTVPTGGKAFF
CDR3 DNA: TGTGCCAGCACCGTTCCGACGGGTGGTAAAGCTTTCTTT

V gene: TRBV4-1
J gene: TRBJ1-3
D gene: -
clone size: -
CDR3 protein: CASSQTPSRTGGNTIYF
CDR3 DNA: TGCGCCAGCAGCCAGACCCCAAGCCGTACAGGGGGAAACACCATATATTTT

V gene: TRBV19
J gene: TRBJ2-1
D gene: -
clone size: -
CDR3 protein: CASSPWTVNEQFF
CDR3 DNA: TGTGCCAGTAGTCCCTGGACTGTTAATGAGCAGTTCTTC

V gene: TRBV7-3
J gene: TRBJ1-2
D gene: -
clone size: -
CDR3 protein: CASRSTVTSGYTF
CDR3 DNA: TGTGCCAGCAGGTCCACGGTTACGAGTGGCTACACCTTC

V gene: TRBV30
J gene: TRBJ2-5
D gene: -
clone size: -
CDR3 protein: CAWSVTPRETQYF
CDR3 DNA: TGTGCCTGGAGTGTAACCCCTCGAGAGACCCAGTACTTC

V gene: TRBV9
J gene: TRBJ2-5
D gene: -
clone size: -
CDR3 protein: CASSVTGAPTSQETQYF
CDR3 DNA: TGTGCCAGCAGCGTAACGGGAGCCCCAACATCCCAAGAGACCCAGTACTTC

V gene: TRBV5-1
J gene: TRBJ2-4
D gene: TRBD1
clone size: -
CDR3 protein: CASSLGNFGQETVIQYF
CDR3 DNA: TGCGCCAGCAGCTTGGGAAATTTTGGACAGGAGACGGTCATTCAGTACTTC

V gene: TRBV30
J gene: TRBJ2-7
D gene: TRBD1
clone size: -
CDR3 protein: CAWSKDRGFSYEQYF
CDR3 DNA: TGTGCCTGGAGTAAGGACAGGGGGTTCTCCTACGAGCAGTACTTC

V gene: TRBV18
J gene: TRBJ2-7
D gene: TRBD1
clone size: -
CDR3 protein: CASSQQGSRRSYEQYF
CDR3 DNA: TGTGCCAGCTCACAACAGGGGTCTAGAAGGTCCTACGAGCAGTACTTC

V gene: TRBV9
J gene: TRBJ2-3
D gene: -
clone size: -
CDR3 protein: CASSTSDSGSQYF
CDR3 DNA: TGTGCCAGCAGCACCAGTGACTCCGGGTCGCAGTATTTT

V gene: TRBV7-8
J gene: TRBJ2-1
D gene: TRBD2
clone size: once
CDR3 protein: CASSPRRTSGLNFNEQFF
CDR3 DNA: TGTGCCAGCAGCCCGCGGCGGACTAGCGGTTTAAATTTCAATGAGCAGTTCTTC

V gene: TRBV28
J gene: TRBJ1-3
D gene: -
clone size: -
CDR3 protein: CATTGGNGNTIYF
CDR3 DNA: TGTGCCACAACCGGGGGCAATGGAAACACCATATATTTT

V gene: TRBV28
J gene: TRBJ2-1
D gene: -
clone size: -
CDR3 protein: CASSFASSVHNEQFF
CDR3 DNA: TGTGCCAGCAGTTTTGCGTCTAGCGTGCACAATGAGCAGTTCTTC

V gene: TRBV19
J gene: TRBJ2-1
D gene: -
clone size: -
CDR3 protein: CASRAVSSYNEQFF
CDR3 DNA: TGTGCCAGTAGGGCAGTGAGCTCCTACAATGAGCAGTTCTTC

V gene: TRBV7-2
J gene: TRBJ2-7
D gene: -
clone size: -
CDR3 protein: CASSLRRGITYEQYF
CDR3 DNA: TGTGCCAGCAGCTTAAGGAGGGGAATAACCTACGAGCAGTACTTC

V gene: TRBV28
J gene: TRBJ2-5
D gene: -
clone size: -
CDR3 protein: CASTGLETQYF
CDR3 DNA: TGTGCCAGTACAGGGCTTGAGACCCAGTACTTC

V gene: TRBV5-1
J gene: TRBJ2-2
D gene: TRBD1
clone size: once
CDR3 protein: CASSLGQVNTGELFF
CDR3 DNA: TGCGCCAGCAGCCTGGGACAGGTTAACACCGGGGAGCTGTTTTTT

V gene: TRBV28
J gene: TRBJ1-4
D gene: TRBD1
clone size: -
CDR3 protein: CASSKQGAILEKLFF
CDR3 DNA: TGTGCCAGCAGTAAACAGGGGGCTATTTTGGAAAAACTGTTTTTT

V gene: TRBV6-6
J gene: TRBJ1-5
D gene: TRBD1
clone size: once
CDR3 protein: CASSTTGDQPQHF
CDR3 DNA: TGTGCCAGCAGTACAACAGGGGATCAGCCCCAGCATTTT

V gene: TRBV30
J gene: TRBJ2-7
D gene: -
clone size: -
CDR3 protein: CAWSAQSYEQYF
CDR3 DNA: TGTGCCTGGAGTGCCCAATCCTACGAGCAGTACTTC

V gene: TRBV15
J gene: TRBJ1-3
D gene: -
clone size: once
CDR3 protein: CATSGRITGNTIYF
CDR3 DNA: TGTGCCACCAGCGGACGTATCACTGGAAACACCATATATTTT

V gene: TRBV5-1
J gene: TRBJ2-3
D gene: -
clone size: -
CDR3 protein: CASSFGSGSTDTQYF
CDR3 DNA: TGCGCCAGCAGCTTTGGTAGCGGCAGCACAGATACGCAGTATTTT

V gene: TRBV27
J gene: TRBJ1-6
D gene: TRBD1
clone size: -
CDR3 protein: CASSRGQTGNSPLHF
CDR3 DNA: TGTGCCAGCAGCCGGGGACAGACCGGGAATTCACCCCTCCACTTT

V gene: TRBV5-6
J gene: TRBJ1-2
D gene: -
clone size: -
CDR3 protein: CASSLAGGEGYTF
CDR3 DNA: TGTGCCAGCAGCTTGGCAGGTGGAGAGGGCTACACCTTC

V gene: TRBV7-8
J gene: TRBJ1-5
D gene: -
clone size: -
CDR3 protein: CASSSTRGNNQPQHF
CDR3 DNA: TGTGCCAGCAGCTCAACCCGGGGGAACAATCAGCCCCAGCATTTT

V gene: TRBV19
J gene: TRBJ2-7
D gene: -
clone size: -
CDR3 protein: CASSIGRVITTYEQYF
CDR3 DNA: TGTGCCAGTAGTATTGGCAGGGTGATAACCACCTACGAGCAGTACTTC